The entry below gives a single T cell receptor (beta chain) sequence along with its context. This sample is part of a study of patients and donors after allogeneic stem cell transplantation. Germline loops: CDR1 MNHEY, CDR2 SVGEGT. The CDR3 spans 13 residues. V lost 4 bases, J lost 4 bases, and 10 bases lay in between. One entry per CDR3 protein, called by TCRdb with MiXCR from the RT-PCR reads. The sample contains approximately 160,000 distinct CDR3 sequences, approximately 30% of which appear only once. The J gene is TRBJ2-5, the V gene TRBV6-2 or TRBV6-3; D is undetermined. The sample consisted of blood, either unsorted or a sorted T cell fraction (not recorded which). The receptor's source is a human donor who was either an allogeneic HSCT recipient or a stem cell or donor lymphocyte infusion donor (not recorded which). It is not recorded whose cells these are; they may come from a transplant donor. This CDR3 is CASSFRGGETQYF. As DNA, the CDR3 is TGTGCCAGCAGTTTCAGAGGTGGAGAGACCCAGTACTTC.